One sample yielded the 30 T cell receptor beta chains listed below, sequenced in a study of T cell responses to AZD1222 COVID-19 vaccine. Profiling relied on immunoSEQ multiplex PCR, and the TCRdb table lists in-frame clones only, not all of them. The profile covers about 210,000 clones, with almost 95% appearing a single time and about 1.2% taken by the ten largest. The source was peripheral blood, collected on day 0 of AZD1222 vaccination. Receptor source: an adult in good health.

The chain has TRBV12-5 and TRBJ2-2; D gene ambiguous. V was shortened by 3 bases and J by 2 bases, with 13 bases between the two germline ends. Germline V gives CDR1 LGHNT, CDR2 FRNRAP. The CDR3 contains 16 residues. This CDR3 is CASGLMRTENTGELFF. CDR3 bases: TGTGCTAGTGGTTTAATGAGGACGGAAAACACCGGGGAGCTGTTTTTT.

This chain links TRBV12-3 or TRBV12-4 with TRBJ1-6; tentative D call: TRBD1 (6 bases). V lost 10 bases, J lost 13 bases, and 17 bases lay in between. This CDR3 comprises 12 residues. CDR3 amino acids: CATRTGGRPLHF. CDR3 nucleotides: TGTGCCACTAGGACCGGGGGGCGTCCCCTCCACTTT.

The rearrangement joins TRBV3-1 (or the pseudogene TRBV3-2) to TRBJ1-3; the match to TRBD1 covers 8 bases. This CDR3 is built from 15 residues. Germline lookup yields CDR1 LGHDT and CDR2 YNNKEL (reference sequence). V was pared by 3 bases and J by 3 bases, with 4 bases of the junction left unmatched. CDR3: CASSQTDRDGNTIYF. CDR3 sequence (DNA): TGTGCCAGCAGCCAGACGGACAGGGATGGAAACACCATATATTTT.

This sequence joins TRBV3-1 (or the pseudogene TRBV3-2) and TRBJ2-7; 15 bases align to TRBD2. Germline-derived CDR1 and CDR2 are LGHDT and YNNKEL (reference sequence). After removal of 0 bases from V and 4 bases from J, the junction contained 4 bases not matched to a gene. CDR3 length: 17 residues. The CDR3 sequence: CASSQDRTSGGVYEQYF. The CDR3 DNA reads as TGTGCCAGCAGCCAAGACCGGACTAGCGGGGGGGTTTACGAGCAGTACTTC.

This sequence joins TRBV6-6 and TRBJ1-5, with D uncertain. Trimming removed 6 bases at V and 4 bases at J, with 7 bases between. There are 12 residues in the CDR3. CDR1 and CDR2 from the germline V gene are MNHNY and SVGAGI (reference sequence). This CDR3 is CASREGNQPQHF. The CDR3, as DNA: TGTGCCAGCAGGGAGGGTAATCAGCCCCAGCATTTT.

The rearrangement uses TRBV19 and TRBJ1-4; 10 positions agree with TRBD1. Germline CDR1 and CDR2: LNHDA and SQIVND (reference sequence). The CDR3 covers 15 residues. The ends lost 9 bases at V and 2 bases at J; junction bases unmatched: 6. In nucleotides, the CDR3 is TGTGCCAGCCGGGACAGGGGTATGACTAATGAAAAACTGTTTTTT. Residues: CASRDRGMTNEKLFF.

The rearrangement uses TRBV11-2 and TRBJ2-3; the D gene is possibly TRBD1 (5 bases). The germline V gene has CDR1 SGHAT and CDR2 FQNNGV. The CDR3 covers 16 residues. The ends were cut back, 1 base at V and 5 bases at J, with 16 bases in the middle. CDR3 amino acids: CASSLALPGNIDTQYF. The CDR3 DNA sequence: TGTGCCAGCAGCTTAGCACTCCCAGGGAATATAGATACGCAGTATTTT.

This chain links TRBV19 with TRBJ2-7, with 8 bases that match TRBD1. Trimming took 5 bases from V and 3 from J; bases not matched to a gene: 6. The CDR3 runs 14 residues. Looked up from germline, CDR1 is LNHDA and CDR2 is SQIVND (reference sequence). Here the CDR3 reads CASSPRQGFYEQYF. DNA of the CDR3: TGTGCCAGTAGTCCCAGACAGGGGTTCTACGAGCAGTACTTC.

V usage is TRBV29-1 and J usage is TRBJ1-2; 11 positions agree with TRBD1. CDR3 length equals 12 residues. Germline CDR1 is SQVTM and CDR2 is ANQGSEA. The V gene end was trimmed by 6 bases and the J gene end by 7 bases; junction bases not matched to a gene: 4. CDR3 sequence: CSVGQGVRGYTF. The CDR3 DNA is TGCAGCGTGGGACAGGGGGTGCGTGGCTACACCTTC.

This sequence joins TRBV2 and TRBJ2-1; 7 bases agree with TRBD2. V gave up 10 bases and J gave up 7 bases; unmatched junction bases: 16. The CDR3 consists of 15 residues. Germline loops: CDR1 SNHLY, CDR2 FYNNEI. Written as DNA, the CDR3 is TGTGCCACCACGTTTGGTGGCGGGGGTCTAAATGAGCAGTTCTTC. Amino acids: CATTFGGGGLNEQFF.

The chain recombines TRBV4-2 with TRBJ2-2; 8 nucleotides agree with TRBD2. The V gene end was trimmed by 4 bases and the J gene end by 3 bases; junction bases not matched to a gene: 13. CDR1 and CDR2 from the germline V gene are LGHNA and YNFKEQ. The CDR3 sequence is 18 residues long. The DNA of the CDR3 is TGTGCCAGCAGCCCCCTGTTCGGGGGGGAGATGTACACCGGGGAGCTGTTTTTT. Protein product: CASSPLFGGEMYTGELFF.

The V and J genes are TRBV3-1 (or the pseudogene TRBV3-2) and TRBJ1-6; 12 bases are shared with TRBD1. J was trimmed by 7 bases and V by 3 bases; bases with no gene match: 4. The CDR3 sequence is 16 residues long. CDR1 and CDR2 from the germline V gene are LGHDT and YNNKEL (reference sequence). CDR3 region: CASSQLGTGGNSPLHF. CDR3 nucleotide sequence: TGTGCCAGCAGCCAGCTCGGGACAGGGGGCAATTCACCCCTCCACTTT.

V and J are TRBV11-2 and TRBJ1-2, with a tentative D call TRBD1 (5 bases). The CDR3 runs 17 residues. Germline CDR1 and CDR2: SGHAT and FQNNGV. V lost 4 bases and J 5 bases, leaving 23 bases between the germline ends. The CDR3 protein is CASSSFQGVGNRYGYTF. In DNA, the CDR3 is TGTGCCAGCAGCTCGTTTCAAGGGGTGGGGAATAGGTATGGCTACACCTTC.

This sequence joins TRBV18 and TRBJ1-2; D is undetermined. This CDR3 spans 14 amino acids. V gave up 4 bases and J gave up 6 bases, with 15 bases separating them. Germline assignment: CDR1 KGHSH and CDR2 LQKENI. CDR3 residues: CASSLYGVRDGYTF. CDR3 DNA: TGTGCCAGCTCACTATACGGGGTGAGGGATGGCTACACCTTC.

This clone showed up just once. CDR3 DNA sequence: TGTGCCAGCACCGAGGGGGGGACTAATGAAAAACTGTTTTTT. Translated, it gives CASTEGGTNEKLFF. The chain couples TRBV6-5 to TRBJ1-4; weak D call: TRBD1 (6 bases). Per the germline V gene, CDR1 is MNHEY and CDR2 is SVGAGI. The CDR3 is 14 amino acids. The V gene lost 7 bases and the J gene lost 2 bases, with 11 bases spanning the gap.

The chain uses TRBV6-4 and TRBJ2-1, with D unclear. Trimming stripped 3 bases from V and 4 bases from J, with 7 bases between. Germline loops: CDR1 MRHNA, CDR2 SNTAGT. The CDR3 contains 13 residues. CDR3: CASSDRVYNEQFF. For the CDR3, the DNA is TGTGCCAGCAGTGATAGGGTTTACAATGAGCAGTTCTTC.

The chain links TRBV14 to TRBJ2-5; D might be TRBD2 (6 bases). Germline V CDR1 and CDR2: SGHDN, FVKESK. This CDR3 region has 18 residues. Trimming removed 2 bases from V and 2 bases from J, with 21 bases in between. DNA of the CDR3: TGTGCCAGCAGCCAATGGATTGGCGGGGCCGGGATTCAAGAGACCCAGTACTTC. Translated, it gives CASSQWIGGAGIQETQYF.

With respect to this clone: Other DNA sequences in the same sample also yield this CDR3. The chain combines TRBV2 with TRBJ2-3; D is uncertain. V was cut by 4 bases and J by 6 bases, with 5 bases left in between. The CDR3 length is 11 residues. The germline V gene encodes CDR1 SNHLY and CDR2 FYNNEI. CDR3 sequence: CASSALDTQYF. The DNA of the CDR3 is TGTGCCAGCAGTGCTTTGGATACGCAGTATTTT. Complete variable domain (other parts from reference TRBV2 and TRBJ2-3): EPEVTQTPSHQVTQMGQEVILRCVPISNHLYFYWYRQILGQKVEFLVSFYNNEISEKSEIFDDQFSVERPDGSNFTLKIRSTKLEDSAMYFCASSALDTQYFGPGTRLTVL.

This chain uses TRBV6-1 with TRBJ1-6; no definite D call. This CDR3 is 14 amino acids long. From germline, CDR1 is MNHNS and CDR2 SASEGT. The V end was cut by 3 bases, the J end by 5 bases, with 8 bases between. The CDR3 loop reads CASSDLTDNSPLHF. CDR3 bases: TGTGCCAGCAGTGACCTAACAGATAATTCACCCCTCCACTTT.

In DNA form, the CDR3 reads TGTGCTAATGCAGGACTCCCTTATGGCTACACCTTC. Translated: CANAGLPYGYTF. V gene TRBV6-5 combines with J gene TRBJ1-2; D is uncertain. CDR1 is MNHEY and CDR2 is SVGAGI in the germline V gene. The CDR3 covers 12 residues.

The chain links TRBV2 to TRBJ1-4; a weak D match, TRBD1 (6 bases). V lost 5 bases to trimming and J lost 2 bases, with 9 bases between them. CDR1 and CDR2 from the germline V gene are SNHLY and FYNNEI. CDR3 length: 14 residues. The CDR3 reads CASSLQGTNEKLFF. CDR3 DNA sequence: TGTGCCAGCAGTTTACAGGGCACTAATGAAAAACTGTTTTTT.

The chain carries TRBV5-1 and TRBJ2-7; either TRBD1 or TRBD2 may supply D (6 bases each). This CDR3 spans 12 amino acids. V lost 7 bases and J 5 bases, leaving 13 bases between the germline ends. CDR1 and CDR2 (germline): SGHRS, YFSETQ. CDR3 loop: CASSRGTDEQYF. CDR3 nucleotide sequence: TGCGCCAGCTCTAGGGGGACTGACGAGCAGTACTTC. Full variable domain (outside the CDR3, taken from reference TRBV5-1 and TRBJ2-7): KAGVTQTPRYLIKTRGQQVTLSCSPISGHRSVSWYQQTPGQGLQFLFEYFSETQRNKGNFPGRFSGRQFSNSRSEMNVSTLELGDSALYLCASSRGTDEQYFGPGTRLTVT.

The chain combines TRBV3-1 (or the pseudogene TRBV3-2) with TRBJ2-7; D not resolved. The CDR3 consists of 13 residues. Germline V CDR1 and CDR2: LGHDT, YNNKEL (reference sequence). Between the trimmed V and J ends, which lost 1 base and 6 bases, there was a span of 10 bases. CDR3 protein: CASSQGYLSEQYF. In nucleotides, the CDR3 is TGTGCCAGCAGCCAAGGGTATCTATCCGAGCAGTACTTC.

The chain combines TRBV5-1 with TRBJ1-1; no clear D. Between the trimmed V and J ends, which lost 4 bases and 11 bases, there was a span of 18 bases. CDR3 length equals 13 residues. Germline V gene lookup returns CDR1 SGHRS and CDR2 YFSETQ. The CDR3 loop reads CASSRRDAPGAFF. Written as DNA, the CDR3 is TGCGCCAGCAGCCGGCGGGATGCCCCCGGGGCTTTCTTT.

Only a few counts were recorded for this clone. V and J are TRBV2 and TRBJ2-7, with D possibly being TRBD1 or TRBD2 (5 bases each). The CDR3 has 20 residues. V gave up 9 bases and J gave up 4 bases, with 37 bases separating them. In germline, CDR1 is SNHLY, CDR2 FYNNEI. As DNA, the CDR3 is TGTGCCAGGGTATCAGGGTCAATCCCCCTCCCCCTCGGGGCCCAATACGAGCAGTACTTC. This encodes CARVSGSIPLPLGAQYEQYF. Together with reference TRBV2 and TRBJ2-7, the CDR3 gives the full variable domain: EPEVTQTPSHQVTQMGQEVILRCVPISNHLYFYWYRQILGQKVEFLVSFYNNEISEKSEIFDDQFSVERPDGSNFTLKIRSTKLEDSAMYFCARVSGSIPLPLGAQYEQYFGPGTRLTVT.

The gene calls are TRBV7-6 and TRBJ2-7, with TRBD1 matching over 9 bases. The CDR3 is 13 residues long. The V gene's germline CDR1 is SGHVS and CDR2 FNYEAQ. Trimming removed 5 bases from V and 5 bases from J; junction bases left unmatched: 4. CDR3 sequence: CASSTRTGDEQYF. CDR3 coding DNA: TGTGCCAGCAGCACGAGGACAGGGGACGAGCAGTACTTC.

The sample holds one count of this clone. The chain employs TRBV6-6 and TRBJ2-3, with 8 bases lining up with TRBD1. The germline V gene has CDR1 MNHNY and CDR2 SVGAGI (reference sequence). J was trimmed by 4 bases and V by 2 bases; bases with no gene match: 2. CDR3 length: 14 amino acids. Here the CDR3 reads CASSYDRGADTQYF. CDR3 nucleotides: TGTGCCAGCAGTTACGACAGGGGTGCAGATACGCAGTATTTT.

The chain is built from TRBV11-1 and TRBJ2-2; D call uncertain. Between the trimmed V and J ends, which lost 5 bases and 5 bases, there was a span of 15 bases. Per germline, CDR1 SGHAT and CDR2 FQDESV (reference sequence). The CDR3 spans 15 residues. CDR3 loop: CASSARTSGTGELFF. DNA for the CDR3: TGTGCCAGCAGCGCCCGGACCAGTGGGACCGGGGAGCTGTTTTTT.

The gene calls are TRBV5-5 and TRBJ1-6; TRBD1 aligns across 9 bases. The CDR3 runs 14 residues. Germline V gives CDR1 SGHKS, CDR2 YYEKEE (reference sequence). Trimming at V came to 4 bases and at J to 7 bases, leaving 3 bases not matched to a gene. CDR3 loop: CASSHGQGNSPLHF. The CDR3, as DNA: TGTGCCAGCAGCCACGGACAGGGGAATTCACCCCTCCACTTT.

CDR3 loop: CASSQCPRGGPGTQYF. The CDR3 bases are TGCGCCAGCAGTCAATGTCCGCGGGGGGGCCCGGGTACGCAGTATTTT. The chain combines TRBV23-1 with TRBJ2-3; the match to TRBD2 covers 9 bases. Being an ORF, TRBV23-1 has a function that is uncertain. The V and J ends lost 1 base and 8 bases, in that order; junction bases with no gene match: 10. This CDR3 is built from 16 residues.